Each of the 25 T cell receptor beta chains below was sequenced from the same sample in a study of a mutant IDH1 vaccine in newly diagnosed glioma. Sample time point: baseline, week 1 (first vaccination visit). The treatment denotes: pre-vaccination baseline after standard-of-care therapy. Produced via immunoSEQ multiplex PCR; TCRdb's table is partial and in-frame only. In the table there are some 87,000 clones, around three quarters of which are singletons. The starting material was PBMCs, obtained from a glioma patient treated with radiotherapy, temozolomide or both. These receptor sequences come from a man in his forties with glioma.

V and J are TRBV5-4 and TRBJ2-1, with D tentatively TRBD1 (6 bases). The CDR3 covers 17 residues. The V end lost 1 base, the J end lost 5 bases, and 19 bases lay between the germline ends. From germline, CDR1 is SGHNT and CDR2 YYREEE (reference sequence). CDR3 nucleotides: TGTGCCAGCAGCTTGATGACAGGTGGGATAACTGACAATGAGCAGTTCTTC. Its translation: CASSLMTGGITDNEQFF.

J is TRBJ1-6 and V is TRBV6-1; D not resolved. V lost 6 bases and J lost 10, with 13 bases in between. The CDR3 is made up of 13 amino acids. Germline lookup yields CDR1 MNHNS and CDR2 SASEGT. CDR3 sequence: CASSGLASSPLHF. The CDR3, as DNA: TGTGCCAGCAGCGGATTGGCATCGTCACCCCTCCACTTT.

This clone appeared a few times. The chain is built from TRBV6-5 and TRBJ2-5; 8 bases match TRBD2. The germline gives CDR1 MNHEY, CDR2 SVGAGI. The CDR3 has 14 residues. Germline trimming cut 6 bases from V and 1 base from J; bases unmatched to any gene: 4. The CDR3 sequence is CASRVAGPQETQYF. In DNA form, the CDR3 reads TGTGCCAGCAGGGTAGCGGGGCCCCAAGAGACCCAGTACTTC.

V and J are TRBV21-1 and TRBJ2-5. TRBV21-1 is tagged as a pseudogene. The CDR3 sequence is 20 residues long. CDR3 residues: CARLKPIGFRKLTKGETQYF. In nucleotides, the CDR3 is TGTGCCAGACTGAAACCAATAGGTTTTAGAAAATTGACCAAAGGAGAGACCCAGTACTTC.

This clone was seen more than once but under ten times. The rearrangement uses TRBV10-3 and TRBJ2-2; 7 nucleotides line up with TRBD2. CDR3 size: 14 residues. The germline CDR1 and CDR2 sequences are ENHRY and SYGVKD. V shed 4 bases, J shed 5 bases, and the junction held 4 bases outside the gene matches. The CDR3 here is CAISGQGGTGELFF. In DNA, the CDR3 is TGTGCCATCAGTGGCCAGGGAGGGACCGGGGAGCTGTTTTTT.

J is TRBJ2-2 and V is TRBV25-1, with 7 positions matching TRBD1. V lost 4 bases, J lost 3 bases, and 2 bases stayed unmatched. The germline CDR1 and CDR2 sequences are MGHDK and SYGVNS. CDR3 length: 14 amino acids. The DNA of the CDR3 is TGTGCCAGCAGTGGGGACAGCCACACCGGGGAGCTGTTTTTT. It encodes CASSGDSHTGELFF.

The chain has TRBV6-1 and TRBJ2-5, with D uncertain. The V gene lost 1 base and the J gene lost 7 bases, with 7 bases spanning the gap. Germline loops: CDR1 MNHNS, CDR2 SASEGT. The CDR3 is 12 amino acids. Here the CDR3 reads CASSEGHGTQYF. CDR3 DNA: TGTGCCAGCAGTGAAGGTCATGGGACCCAGTACTTC.

This sequence joins TRBV10-3 and TRBJ2-2, with 10 positions matching TRBD1. The CDR3 has 17 residues. The trim removed 2 bases at V and 5 bases at J, leaving 8 bases unmatched. CDR1 and CDR2 (germline): ENHRY, SYGVKD. CDR3 bases: TGTGCCATCAGTGAGAGTGACAGGGGGCGCGGTACCGGGGAGCTGTTTTTT. Protein sequence: CAISESDRGRGTGELFF.

The chain joins TRBV5-6 to TRBJ2-3, with 10 bases aligning to TRBD2. From germline, CDR1 is SGHDT and CDR2 YYEEEE. This CDR3 contains 17 residues. V trimming: 2 bases; J trimming: 3 bases; junction bases outside the gene matches: 9. CDR3 protein: CASSLELAGMGTDTQYF. The CDR3 DNA sequence: TGTGCCAGCAGCTTAGAACTAGCGGGAATGGGTACAGATACGCAGTATTTT.

The chain recombines TRBV1 with TRBJ2-1; TRBD2 is the table's D call, not checked against the DNA. TRBV1 is classified as a pseudogene. The CDR3 runs to 16 residues. This CDR3 reads CTSSQEASGASGEQFF. The CDR3, as DNA: TGCACCAGCAGCCAAGAGGCTAGCGGGGCCTCGGGTGAGCAGTTCTTC.

This chain uses TRBV9 with TRBJ2-7; 7 positions agree with TRBD1. The V segment lost 0 bases and the J segment 5 bases; nucleotides outside the gene matches: 14. Germline lookup yields CDR1 SGDLS and CDR2 YYNGEE. The length of the CDR3 is 17 residues. The CDR3 region has the DNA TGTGCCAGCAGCGTAGCTATCTCGGGGCAGGGGGACAACGAGCAGTACTTC. Translating gives CASSVAISGQGDNEQYF.

The chain couples TRBV2 to TRBJ2-1, with 8 bases that match TRBD1. The germline V gene has CDR1 SNHLY and CDR2 FYNNEI. V dropped 6 bases and J dropped 7; count of bases not matched to a gene: 17. This CDR3 has 17 residues. In nucleotides, the CDR3 is TGTGCCAGCAGCTTGGATAGGACAGGGTGGGTCGCAAATGAGCAGTTCTTC. Translated: CASSLDRTGWVANEQFF.

The chain combines TRBV2 with TRBJ2-5; no clear D gene. The germline V gene encodes CDR1 SNHLY and CDR2 FYNNEI. Trimming left V 10 bases short and J 7 bases short, with 19 bases between. The CDR3 loop spans 13 amino acids. The CDR3 coding sequence is TGTGCCACCACGGACGCCCCCGTTGGGACCCAGTACTTC. Translating gives CATTDAPVGTQYF.

The V gene is TRBV11-2, the J gene TRBJ2-7; 7 nucleotides align to TRBD2. The length of the CDR3 is 14 residues. The V gene end was trimmed by 4 bases and the J gene end by 4 bases; junction bases not matched to a gene: 7. Germline loops: CDR1 SGHAT, CDR2 FQNNGV. The CDR3 DNA sequence: TGTGCCAGCAGCTCCCCGGGACTAACATACGAGCAGTACTTC. This encodes CASSSPGLTYEQYF.

The CDR3 spells CARTGAASTGELFF. CDR3 coding DNA: TGTGCCAGAACAGGGGCCGCGTCCACCGGGGAGCTGTTTTTT. The rearrangement uses TRBV2 and TRBJ2-2; TRBD1 matches at 7 bases. CDR1 and CDR2 from the germline V gene are SNHLY and FYNNEI. CDR3 length: 14 residues. Unmatched junction bases numbered 8, after V lost 9 bases and J lost 4 bases.

The chain employs TRBV7-9 and TRBJ1-2, with a tentative D call TRBD1 (6 bases). Trimming shortened V by 5 bases and J by 6 bases, and 19 bases separated the two germline ends. The germline V gene encodes CDR1 SEHNR and CDR2 FQNEAQ (reference sequence). The CDR3 is 15 amino acids. The CDR3 is CASSPGAGILDGYTF. For the CDR3, the DNA is TGTGCCAGCAGCCCGGGGGCTGGGATCTTGGATGGCTACACCTTC.

The CDR3: CASSLRQGGNTGELFF. The CDR3 nucleotides are TGCGCCAGCAGCTTGAGGCAGGGGGGAAACACCGGGGAGCTGTTTTTT. This sequence joins TRBV5-1 and TRBJ2-2; D possibly corresponds to TRBD1 (7 bases). The CDR3 is 16 amino acids. The V end lost 1 base, the J end lost 2 bases, and 12 bases lay between the germline ends. Germline V gives CDR1 SGHRS, CDR2 YFSETQ.

The V gene is TRBV19, the J gene TRBJ2-4, with 7 bases matching TRBD1. CDR3 length: 13 amino acids. Germline values: CDR1 LNHDA, CDR2 SQIVND (reference sequence). Losses at the gene ends were 8 bases for V and 2 bases for J; bases not matched to a gene: 3. CDR3 DNA: TGTGCCAGTGAACAGGGGACCAAAAACATTCAGTACTTC. Protein product: CASEQGTKNIQYF.

The CDR3 region has the DNA TGTGCCTGGAGTGTACTAGCGGGGGGGCCCCGAGAGACCCAGTACTTC. Protein: CAWSVLAGGPRETQYF. The J gene is TRBJ2-5, the V gene TRBV30; 13 bases are shared with TRBD2. CDR1 is GTSNPN and CDR2 is SVGIG in the germline V gene (reference sequence). Trimming took 0 bases from V and 4 from J; bases not matched to a gene: 5. This CDR3 region has 16 residues.

V usage is TRBV9 and J usage is TRBJ2-1; weak D call: TRBD2 (6 bases). Trimming left V 3 bases short and J 10 bases short, with 14 bases between. Per the germline V gene, CDR1 is SGDLS and CDR2 is YYNGEE. CDR3 size: 13 residues. The CDR3 spells CASSAHLGGEQFF. The CDR3 DNA sequence: TGTGCCAGCAGCGCCCACCTTGGAGGGGAGCAGTTCTTC.

The chain is built from TRBV10-2 and TRBJ2-2; 9 bases agree with TRBD2. Germline V gene lookup returns CDR1 WSHSY and CDR2 SAAADI. Losses at the gene ends were 4 bases for V and 4 bases for J; bases not matched to a gene: 10. CDR3 length: 17 amino acids. CDR3 coding DNA: TGCGCCAGCAGTGTTAATAGCGGGAGTGAGGGCACCGGGGAGCTGTTTTTT. It specifies CASSVNSGSEGTGELFF.

V usage is TRBV29-1 and J usage is TRBJ2-1; 11 bases are shared with TRBD2. Trimming cost V 1 base and J 9 bases; bases outside gene matches: 8. The CDR3 runs to 15 residues. Per germline, CDR1 SQVTM and CDR2 ANQGSEA. DNA for the CDR3: TGCAGCGTTGAAGGTCTAGCGGGGGGCCGTAGTGAGCAGTTCTTC. Its translation: CSVEGLAGGRSEQFF.

On this clone: A junction boundary mismatches the germline segment, possibly from a read error. This sequence joins TRBV7-7 and TRBJ2-3; 10 nucleotides agree with TRBD2. CDR1 and CDR2 (germline): SSHAT, FNYEAQ (reference sequence). The CDR3 has 15 residues. Here the CDR3 DNA reads TGTGCTAGCAGCTTAGCGGGAGGTCGCACAGATACGCAGTATTTT. Protein: CASSLAGGRTDTQYF.

This clone was counted only a few times. The gene calls are TRBV4-2 and TRBJ1-2; 7 nucleotides agree with TRBD1. Losses at the gene ends were 4 bases for V and 2 bases for J; bases not matched to a gene: 10. The CDR3 extends over 16 amino acids. Germline lookup yields CDR1 LGHNA and CDR2 YNFKEQ. This CDR3 is CASSPSTGTANYGYTF. The CDR3 bases are TGTGCCAGCAGCCCCAGTACAGGGACAGCAAACTATGGCTACACCTTC.

The J gene is TRBJ1-6, the V gene TRBV10-1; 10 bases map to TRBD1. This CDR3 spans 14 amino acids. Trimming at V came to 5 bases and at J to 7 bases, leaving 2 bases not matched to a gene. Looked up from germline, CDR1 is WNHNN and CDR2 is SYGVQD (reference sequence). The DNA for the CDR3 is TGCGCCAGCAGTCGGGACAGGGGAAATTCACCCCTCCACTTT. Translation gives CASSRDRGNSPLHF.